Each of the 24 T cell receptor beta chains below was sequenced from the same sample in a study of blood T cell repertoires in COVID-19. Some clones are missing from TCRdb's copy, which holds only in-frame ones; the method was immunoSEQ multiplex PCR. The repertoire holds approximately 130,000 clones, with roughly four fifths as singletons. The sequenced sample consisted of peripheral blood. These receptors came from a human donor in a cohort sampled during active COVID-19.

The chain carries TRBV13 and TRBJ2-3; TRBD2 matches at 9 bases. This CDR3 has 17 amino acids. The germline V gene has CDR1 PRHDT and CDR2 FYEKMQ (reference sequence). V lost 6 bases to trimming and J lost 6 bases; unmatched junction nucleotides: 16. Written as DNA, the CDR3 is TGTGCCAGCAGTTCCCGGTCCGCGGGGGGGCGGGTGGATACGCAGTATTTT. Its protein product is CASSSRSAGGRVDTQYF.

This clone showed up many times. The chain has TRBV2 and TRBJ1-2; D may be TRBD1 (6 bases). The CDR3 runs 13 residues. The germline gives CDR1 SNHLY, CDR2 FYNNEI. Deletions cut 4 bases from V and 8 bases from J, with 14 bases between. The CDR3 reads CASSGDNRVGYTF. The DNA of the CDR3 is TGTGCCAGCAGTGGAGACAACAGGGTAGGCTACACCTTC.

CDR3 loop: CAWSRDFLDSYEQYF. Written as DNA, the CDR3 is TGTGCCTGGAGCCGGGACTTCCTAGACTCCTACGAGCAGTACTTC. This sequence joins TRBV30 and TRBJ2-7, with TRBD2 as a possible D gene (6 bases). The length of the CDR3 is 15 residues. CDR1 GTSNPN and CDR2 SVGIG come from the germline V gene (reference sequence). Trimming removed 3 bases from V and 0 bases from J, with 15 bases in between.

The V call is TRBV28, the J call TRBJ1-5; TRBD1 might be the D (5 bases). In germline, CDR1 is MDHEN, CDR2 SYDVKM. The CDR3 is 14 amino acids. Trimming shortened V by 3 bases and J by 7 bases, and 13 bases separated the two germline ends. DNA of the CDR3: TGTGCCAGCAGTTTTCAGGGATACCGGCAGCCCCAGCATTTT. Protein: CASSFQGYRQPQHF.

This clone was detected only a few times. CDR3 protein: CASSFWGGYYEQYF. In DNA, the CDR3 is TGTGCCAGCAGCTTCTGGGGAGGATACTACGAGCAGTACTTC. This chain joins TRBV5-4 and TRBJ2-7; maybe TRBD2 (6 bases). The CDR3 spans 14 residues. Trimming cost V 2 bases and J 3 bases, with 12 bases left between them. Germline V gene data show CDR1 as SGHNT and CDR2 as YYREEE (reference sequence).

In this sample, this clone turned up once. The chain joins TRBV29-1 to TRBJ2-5; 7 positions match TRBD1. The V gene's germline CDR1 is SQVTM and CDR2 ANQGSEA. Germline trimming cut 7 bases from V and 5 bases from J; bases unmatched to any gene: 13. The CDR3 consists of 14 residues. The chain's CDR3 is CSAYRGGRLETQYF. CDR3 nucleotide sequence: TGCAGCGCATACAGGGGTGGGCGTTTGGAGACCCAGTACTTC.

This clone was counted a few times. The CDR3 DNA follows: TGCGCCAGCAGCTCACTATCTAACACCGGGGAGCTGTTTTTT. Protein: CASSSLSNTGELFF. V gene TRBV5-1 combines with J gene TRBJ2-2; D is unresolved. Trimming removed 3 bases from V and 2 bases from J, with 8 bases in between. The CDR3 totals 14 residues. The germline CDR1 and CDR2 sequences are SGHRS and YFSETQ. Complete variable domain (other parts from reference TRBV5-1 and TRBJ2-2): KAGVTQTPRYLIKTRGQQVTLSCSPISGHRSVSWYQQTPGQGLQFLFEYFSETQRNKGNFPGRFSGRQFSNSRSEMNVSTLELGDSALYLCASSSLSNTGELFFGEGSRLTVL.

This clone was seen a handful of times. The V gene is TRBV20-1, the J gene TRBJ2-7; 9 bases line up with TRBD1. There are 15 residues in the CDR3. The junction had 11 bases not matched to a gene; V was cut back by 3 bases and J by 5 bases. CDR1 DFQATT and CDR2 SNEGSKA come from the germline V gene (reference sequence). The CDR3 region has the DNA TGCAGTGCTAGTGGGCTGGGACAGGGAACGGACGAGCAGTACTTC. Its protein product is CSASGLGQGTDEQYF.

The genes are TRBV7-8 and TRBJ2-1; 11 nucleotides agree with TRBD1. V shed 2 bases, J shed 9 bases, and the junction held 3 bases outside the gene matches. This CDR3 is built from 14 residues. CDR1 SGHVS and CDR2 FQNEAQ come from the germline V gene. The CDR3 spells CASSLRGTGGEQFF. The CDR3 DNA sequence: TGTGCCAGCAGCTTACGCGGGACAGGGGGTGAGCAGTTCTTC.

The chain combines TRBV19 with TRBJ2-5, with 7 bases aligning to TRBD2. J lost 1 base, V lost 6 bases, and 5 bases had no gene match. In germline, CDR1 is LNHDA, CDR2 SQIVND (reference sequence). The CDR3 consists of 14 residues. The CDR3 reads CASSPGRGQETQYF. DNA for the CDR3: TGTGCCAGTAGCCCAGGGAGGGGCCAAGAGACCCAGTACTTC.

The rearrangement uses TRBV6-5 and TRBJ1-5; D is possibly TRBD1 (6 bases). This CDR3 region has 14 residues. The germline gives CDR1 MNHEY, CDR2 SVGAGI. V shed 5 bases and J shed 7 bases, with 15 bases lying between them. Written as DNA, the CDR3 is TGTGCCAGCAGTAGTCGGGGGGCAGAGCAGCCCCAGCATTTT. Its protein product is CASSSRGAEQPQHF.

This rearrangement joins TRBV6-4 to TRBJ2-7; perhaps TRBD2 as D (5 bases). Trimming pared 0 bases from V and 7 bases from J, leaving 13 bases between. Germline assignment: CDR1 MRHNA and CDR2 SNTAGT. The CDR3 extends over 14 amino acids. CDR3 nucleotides: TGTGCCAGCAGTGACTCCGCCGGGGTTGGGGAGCAGTACTTC. Translation: CASSDSAGVGEQYF.

This sequence joins TRBV28 and TRBJ1-2; 10 bases map to TRBD1. V shed 5 bases, J shed 2 bases, and the junction held 2 bases outside the gene matches. The CDR3 runs to 14 residues. Germline CDR1 reads MDHEN; CDR2 reads SYDVKM. CDR3 DNA sequence: TGTGCCAGCAGTAGACAGGGGGCCAACTATGGCTACACCTTC. This encodes CASSRQGANYGYTF.

The chain employs TRBV7-9 and TRBJ1-2; D uncertain. The CDR3 has 15 residues. Trimming removed 0 bases from V and 0 bases from J, with 8 bases in between. Germline V lookup: CDR1 SEHNR, CDR2 FQNEAQ (reference sequence). The CDR3 sequence: CASSLAPGSNYGYTF. DNA for the CDR3: TGTGCCAGCAGCTTAGCCCCGGGTTCTAACTATGGCTACACCTTC.

The V gene is TRBV9, the J gene TRBJ2-1, with 8 nucleotides matching TRBD2. This CDR3 spans 15 amino acids. Germline V gene data show CDR1 as SGDLS and CDR2 as YYNGEE. The trim removed 2 bases at V and 5 bases at J, leaving 6 bases unmatched. This CDR3 reads CASSVAGGYHNEQFF. The CDR3 DNA reads as TGTGCCAGCAGCGTGGCGGGGGGCTACCACAATGAGCAGTTCTTC.

The chain has TRBV2 and TRBJ1-5; 7 bases map to TRBD1. Per the germline V gene, CDR1 is SNHLY and CDR2 is FYNNEI. This CDR3 region has 17 residues. Germline trimming cut 7 bases from V and 4 bases from J; bases unmatched to any gene: 16. The CDR3 coding sequence is TGTGCCAGCACCTTCAACTCATGGACAGGCCTTAATCAGCCCCAGCATTTT. The encoded protein is CASTFNSWTGLNQPQHF.

J is TRBJ2-7 and V is TRBV3-1 (or the pseudogene TRBV3-2); D gene unclear. Trimming removed 5 bases from V and 3 bases from J, with 11 bases in between. The CDR3 runs 13 residues. CDR1 is LGHDT, CDR2 YNNKEL, per germline (reference sequence). This CDR3 is CASSDHSLYEQYF. Here the CDR3 DNA reads TGTGCCAGCAGCGACCACAGCCTCTACGAGCAGTACTTC.

This clone has a handful of counts. This chain uses TRBV19 with TRBJ2-1, with 8 nucleotides matching TRBD1. The CDR3 contains 16 residues. Germline V gives CDR1 LNHDA, CDR2 SQIVND (reference sequence). V was pared by 5 bases and J by 4 bases, with 10 bases of the junction left unmatched. The CDR3 DNA sequence: TGTGCCAGTAGTGAAAGACAGGGGCCTCCATACAATGAGCAGTTCTTC. This codes for CASSERQGPPYNEQFF.

The chain is built from TRBV6-5 and TRBJ2-7; tentative D call: TRBD1 (5 bases). The germline V gene has CDR1 MNHEY and CDR2 SVGAGI. V lost 2 bases and J lost 0, with 8 bases in between. The CDR3 sequence is 14 residues long. The CDR3 nucleotides read TGTGCCAGCAGTTACCAGGACAACTCCTACGAGCAGTACTTC. Translation gives CASSYQDNSYEQYF.

The genes are TRBV7-2 and TRBJ2-2; 8 bases are a match to TRBD1. The junction had 6 bases not matched to a gene; V was cut back by 5 bases and J by 4 bases. Germline V CDR1 and CDR2: SGHTA, FQGNSA. The CDR3 sequence is 15 residues long. The DNA of the CDR3 is TGTGCCAGCAGCCGCAGGGGGCCGGGCACCGGGGAGCTGTTTTTT. Its translation: CASSRRGPGTGELFF.

The table lists this clone with a few counts. The chain uses TRBV5-4 and TRBJ2-5, with 16 bases lining up with TRBD2. CDR3 length equals 17 residues. V trimming: 4 bases; J trimming: 5 bases; junction bases outside the gene matches: 8. CDR1 SGHNT and CDR2 YYREEE come from the germline V gene (reference sequence). The CDR3 sequence is CASSKGLAGGPEETQYF. CDR3 bases: TGTGCCAGCAGCAAGGGACTAGCGGGGGGGCCGGAGGAGACCCAGTACTTC.

The genes are TRBV10-2 and TRBJ1-2, with TRBD1 identical over 12 bases. Unmatched junction bases numbered 9, after V lost 6 bases and J lost 4 bases. There are 16 residues in the CDR3. Germline CDR1 and CDR2: WSHSY and SAAADI. As DNA, the CDR3 is TGCGCCAGCAGGGAGGGGGGGACAGGGGGCGTCTATGGCTACACCTTC. It encodes CASREGGTGGVYGYTF.

This clone occurred a few times. The chain joins TRBV7-8 to TRBJ1-6, with unresolved D. The ends were cut back, 2 bases at V and 11 bases at J, with 10 bases in the middle. CDR3 length equals 13 residues. The V gene's germline CDR1 is SGHVS and CDR2 FQNEAQ. CDR3 sequence: CASSLTSTAPLHF. The CDR3 nucleotides read TGTGCCAGCAGCTTAACCTCCACGGCACCCCTCCACTTT.

This clone has just a few counts. V is TRBV20-1 and J is TRBJ1-2, with 10 bases aligning to TRBD1. CDR3 length equals 10 residues. V was pared by 5 bases and J by 13 bases, with 4 bases of the junction left unmatched. Germline V gene data show CDR1 as DFQATT and CDR2 as SNEGSKA (reference sequence). CDR3 nucleotide sequence: TGCAGTGCTGGGGACAGGGGAGCCACCTTC. This encodes CSAGDRGATF.